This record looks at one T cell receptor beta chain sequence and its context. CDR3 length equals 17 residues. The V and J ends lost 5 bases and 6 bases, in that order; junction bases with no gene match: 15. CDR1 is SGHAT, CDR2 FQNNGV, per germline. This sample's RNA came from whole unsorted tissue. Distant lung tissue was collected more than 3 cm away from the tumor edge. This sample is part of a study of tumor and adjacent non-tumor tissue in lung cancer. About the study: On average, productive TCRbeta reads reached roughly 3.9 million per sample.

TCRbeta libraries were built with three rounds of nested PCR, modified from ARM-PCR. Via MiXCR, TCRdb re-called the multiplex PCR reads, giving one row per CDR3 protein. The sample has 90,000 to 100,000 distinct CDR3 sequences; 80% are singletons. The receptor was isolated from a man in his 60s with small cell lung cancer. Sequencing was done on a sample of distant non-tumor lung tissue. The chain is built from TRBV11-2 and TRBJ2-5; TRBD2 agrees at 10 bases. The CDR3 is CASSASGTSVSRQTQYF. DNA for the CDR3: TGTGCCAGCAGCGCCTCCGGGACTAGCGTGTCGAGGCAGACCCAGTACTTC.